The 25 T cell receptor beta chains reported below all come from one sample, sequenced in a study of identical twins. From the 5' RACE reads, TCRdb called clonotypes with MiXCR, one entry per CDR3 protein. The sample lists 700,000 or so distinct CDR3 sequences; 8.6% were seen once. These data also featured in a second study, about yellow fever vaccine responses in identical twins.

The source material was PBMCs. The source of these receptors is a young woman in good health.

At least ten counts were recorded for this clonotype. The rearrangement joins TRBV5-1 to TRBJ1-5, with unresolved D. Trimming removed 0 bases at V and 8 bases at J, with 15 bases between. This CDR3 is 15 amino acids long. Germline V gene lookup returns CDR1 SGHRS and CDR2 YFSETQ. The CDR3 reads CASSLAGSPEEPQHF. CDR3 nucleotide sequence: TGCGCCAGCAGCTTGGCGGGCAGCCCGGAGGAGCCCCAGCATTTT.

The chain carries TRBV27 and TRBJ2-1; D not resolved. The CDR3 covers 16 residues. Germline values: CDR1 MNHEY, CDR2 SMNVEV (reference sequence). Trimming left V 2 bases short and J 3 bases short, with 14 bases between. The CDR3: CASSLRPNSGYNEQFF. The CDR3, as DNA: TGTGCCAGCAGTTTAAGACCCAACTCTGGCTACAATGAGCAGTTCTTC.

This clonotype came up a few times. The CDR3 reads CASSFGQVDYNEQFF. In nucleotides, the CDR3 is TGTGCCAGCAGCTTTGGACAGGTGGACTACAATGAGCAGTTCTTC. The chain employs TRBV12-3 or TRBV12-4 and TRBJ2-1, with 7 bases that match TRBD1. With V trimmed by 6 bases and J by 3 bases, 8 bases remained unmatched. CDR3 size: 15 residues.

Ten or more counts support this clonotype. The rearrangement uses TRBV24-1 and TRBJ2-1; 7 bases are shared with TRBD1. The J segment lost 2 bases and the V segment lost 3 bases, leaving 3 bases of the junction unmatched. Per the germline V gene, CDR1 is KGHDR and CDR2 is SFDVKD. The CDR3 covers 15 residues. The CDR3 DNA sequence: TGTGCCACCAGTGATGACAGGGTAACCTACAATGAGCAGTTCTTC. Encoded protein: CATSDDRVTYNEQFF.

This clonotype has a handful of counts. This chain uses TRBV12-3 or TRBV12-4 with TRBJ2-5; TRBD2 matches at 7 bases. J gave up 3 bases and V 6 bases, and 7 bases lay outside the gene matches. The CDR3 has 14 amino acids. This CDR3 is CASRESGAKETQYF. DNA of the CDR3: TGTGCCAGCAGAGAAAGCGGGGCTAAAGAGACCCAGTACTTC.

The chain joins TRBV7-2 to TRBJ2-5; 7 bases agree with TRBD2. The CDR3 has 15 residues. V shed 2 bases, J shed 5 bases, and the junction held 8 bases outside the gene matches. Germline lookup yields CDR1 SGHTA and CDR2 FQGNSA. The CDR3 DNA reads TGTGCCAGCAGCTTACCCCTTGCGGGGGACGAGACCCAGTACTTC. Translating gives CASSLPLAGDETQYF.

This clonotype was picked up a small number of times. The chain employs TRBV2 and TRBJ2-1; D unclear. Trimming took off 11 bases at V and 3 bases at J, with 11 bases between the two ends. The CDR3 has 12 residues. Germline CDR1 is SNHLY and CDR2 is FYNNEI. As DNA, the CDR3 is TGTGCCGGTCAGTCATACTACAATGAGCAGTTCTTC. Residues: CAGQSYYNEQFF.

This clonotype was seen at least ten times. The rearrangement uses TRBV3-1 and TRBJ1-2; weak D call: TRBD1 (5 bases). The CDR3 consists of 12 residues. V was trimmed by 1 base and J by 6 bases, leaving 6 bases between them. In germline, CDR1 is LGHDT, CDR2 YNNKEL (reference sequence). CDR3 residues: CASSQVDNGYTF. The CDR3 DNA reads TGTGCCAGCAGCCAAGTGGACAATGGCTACACCTTC.

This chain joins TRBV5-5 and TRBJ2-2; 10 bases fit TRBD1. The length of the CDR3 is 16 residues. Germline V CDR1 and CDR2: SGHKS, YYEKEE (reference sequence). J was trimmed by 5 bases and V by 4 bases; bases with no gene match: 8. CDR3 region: CASSVSPGQGTGELFF. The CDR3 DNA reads TGTGCCAGCAGCGTCAGTCCGGGACAGGGGACCGGGGAGCTGTTTTTT.

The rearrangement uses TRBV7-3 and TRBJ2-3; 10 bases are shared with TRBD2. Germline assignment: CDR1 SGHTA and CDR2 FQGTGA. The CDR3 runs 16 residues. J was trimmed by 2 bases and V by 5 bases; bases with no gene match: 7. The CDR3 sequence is CASSHSGGVNTDTQYF. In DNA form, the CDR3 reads TGTGCCAGCAGCCACAGCGGGGGGGTAAACACAGATACGCAGTATTTT.

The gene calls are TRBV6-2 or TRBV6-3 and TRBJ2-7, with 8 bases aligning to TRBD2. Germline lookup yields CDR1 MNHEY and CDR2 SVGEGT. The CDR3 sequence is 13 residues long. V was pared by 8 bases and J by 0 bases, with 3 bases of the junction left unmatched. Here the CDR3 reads CASVTSGSYEQYF. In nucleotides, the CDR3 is TGTGCCAGCGTCACTAGCGGCTCCTACGAGCAGTACTTC.

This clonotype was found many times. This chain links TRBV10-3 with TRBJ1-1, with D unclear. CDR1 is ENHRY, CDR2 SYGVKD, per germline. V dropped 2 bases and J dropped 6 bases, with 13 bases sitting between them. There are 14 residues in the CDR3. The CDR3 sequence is CAISEGARSAEAFF. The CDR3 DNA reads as TGTGCCATCAGTGAGGGAGCCAGATCGGCTGAAGCTTTCTTT.

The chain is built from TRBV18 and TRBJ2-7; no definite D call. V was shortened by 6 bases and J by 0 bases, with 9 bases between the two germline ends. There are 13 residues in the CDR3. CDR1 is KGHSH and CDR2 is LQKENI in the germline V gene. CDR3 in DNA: TGTGCCAGCTCTTCACAGCCCTCCTACGAGCAGTACTTC. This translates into CASSSQPSYEQYF.

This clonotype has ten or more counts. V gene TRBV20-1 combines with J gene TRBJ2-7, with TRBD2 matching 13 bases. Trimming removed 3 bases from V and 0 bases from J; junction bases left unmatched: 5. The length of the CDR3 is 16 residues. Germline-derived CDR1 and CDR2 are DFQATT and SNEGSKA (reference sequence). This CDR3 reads CSASGTSGVTSYEQYF. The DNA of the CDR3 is TGCAGTGCTAGCGGGACTAGCGGGGTGACCTCCTACGAGCAGTACTTC.

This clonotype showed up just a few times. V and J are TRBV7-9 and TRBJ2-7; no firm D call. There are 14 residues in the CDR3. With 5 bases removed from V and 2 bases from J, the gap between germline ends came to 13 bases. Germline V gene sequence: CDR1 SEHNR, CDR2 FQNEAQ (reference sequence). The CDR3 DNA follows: TGTGCCAGCAGCGCCCGAGGTTCCACCTACGAGCAGTACTTC. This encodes CASSARGSTYEQYF.

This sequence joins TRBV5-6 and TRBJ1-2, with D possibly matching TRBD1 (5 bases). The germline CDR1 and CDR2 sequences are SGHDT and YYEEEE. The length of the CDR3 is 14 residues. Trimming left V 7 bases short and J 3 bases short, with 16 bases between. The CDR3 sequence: CASLEAGVDYGYTF. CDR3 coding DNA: TGTGCCAGCTTGGAGGCGGGGGTCGACTATGGCTACACCTTC.

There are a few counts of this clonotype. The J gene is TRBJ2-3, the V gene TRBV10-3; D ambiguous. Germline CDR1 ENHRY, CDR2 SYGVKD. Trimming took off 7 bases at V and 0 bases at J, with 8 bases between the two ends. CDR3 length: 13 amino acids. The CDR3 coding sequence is TGTGCCATCACCGGAGAAAGCACAGATACGCAGTATTTT. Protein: CAITGESTDTQYF.

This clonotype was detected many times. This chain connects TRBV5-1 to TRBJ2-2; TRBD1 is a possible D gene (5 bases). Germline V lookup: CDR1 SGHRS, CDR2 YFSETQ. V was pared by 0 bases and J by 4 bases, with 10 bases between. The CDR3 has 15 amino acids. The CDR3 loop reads CASSLEQGSTGELFF. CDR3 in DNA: TGCGCCAGCAGCTTGGAGCAGGGCAGCACCGGGGAGCTGTTTTTT.

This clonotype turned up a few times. CDR3 amino acids: CASSPRGGVAPLGIYF. Written as DNA, the CDR3 is TGTGCCAGCAGCCCCCGGGGAGGAGTGGCCCCTTTGGGCATATATTTT. The chain employs TRBV3-1 and TRBJ1-3; the D is unclear. V was clipped by 4 bases and J by 12 bases, with 25 bases between them. The CDR3 consists of 16 residues. Germline V gene lookup returns CDR1 LGHDT and CDR2 YNNKEL (reference sequence).

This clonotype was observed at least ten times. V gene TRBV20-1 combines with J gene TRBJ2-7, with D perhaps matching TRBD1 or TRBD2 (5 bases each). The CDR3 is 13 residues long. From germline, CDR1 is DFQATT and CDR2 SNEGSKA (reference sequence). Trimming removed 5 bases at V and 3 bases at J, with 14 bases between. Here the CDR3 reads CSAGSRENYEQYF. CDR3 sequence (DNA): TGCAGTGCTGGAAGCAGGGAGAACTACGAGCAGTACTTC.

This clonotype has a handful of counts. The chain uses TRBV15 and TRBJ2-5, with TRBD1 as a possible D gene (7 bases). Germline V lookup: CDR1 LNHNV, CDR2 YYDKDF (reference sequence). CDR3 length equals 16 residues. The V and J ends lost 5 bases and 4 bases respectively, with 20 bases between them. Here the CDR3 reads CATSLPRAGGGETQYF. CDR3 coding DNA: TGTGCCACCAGCCTCCCCAGGGCAGGGGGAGGAGAGACCCAGTACTTC.

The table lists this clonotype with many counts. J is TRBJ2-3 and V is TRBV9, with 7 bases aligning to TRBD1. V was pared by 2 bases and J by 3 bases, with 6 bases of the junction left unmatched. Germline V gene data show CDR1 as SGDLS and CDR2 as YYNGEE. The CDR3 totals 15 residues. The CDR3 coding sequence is TGTGCCAGCAGCGTGGGACAGAAGAAAACAGATACGCAGTATTTT. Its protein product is CASSVGQKKTDTQYF.

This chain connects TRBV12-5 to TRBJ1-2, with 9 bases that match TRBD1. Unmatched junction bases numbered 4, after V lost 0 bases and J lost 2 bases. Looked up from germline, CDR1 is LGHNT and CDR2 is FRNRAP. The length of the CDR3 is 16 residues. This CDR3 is CASGLVQGAANYGYTF. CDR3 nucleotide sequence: TGTGCTAGTGGTTTGGTACAGGGGGCAGCAAACTATGGCTACACCTTC.

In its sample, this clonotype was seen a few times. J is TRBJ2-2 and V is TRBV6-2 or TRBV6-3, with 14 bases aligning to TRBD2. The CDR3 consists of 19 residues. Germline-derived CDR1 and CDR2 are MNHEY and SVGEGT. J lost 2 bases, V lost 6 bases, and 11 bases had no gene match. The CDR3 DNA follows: TGTGCCAGCAGACGACAGGGACTAGCGGGGGCCCAAAACACCGGGGAGCTGTTTTTT. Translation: CASRRQGLAGAQNTGELFF.

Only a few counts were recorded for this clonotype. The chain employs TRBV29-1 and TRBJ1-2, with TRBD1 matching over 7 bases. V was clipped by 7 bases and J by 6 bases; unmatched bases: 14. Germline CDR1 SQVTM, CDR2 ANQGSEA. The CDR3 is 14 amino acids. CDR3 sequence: CSATPKGTVDGYTF. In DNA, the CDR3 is TGCAGCGCCACCCCTAAGGGGACAGTGGATGGCTACACCTTC.